This T cell receptor beta chain is drawn from a study of T cell repertoires in cytomegalovirus infection (dated by TCRdb to between 2018 and 2020). Looking at the study overall: Recently identified HLA-C-restricted CMV epitopes, whose presentation resists viral immunomodulation, were targeted by peptide stimulations together with well-studied HLA-B-restricted epitopes. Donor HLA type was relevant to the analysis, because carriage of CMV infection together with the matching HLA type was indicated by public TCR beta signatures. What the work shows at the level of the full study, not this receptor alone: Cumulative frequency of public TCR beta family members discriminated carriers of CMV infection plus the relevant HLA type in this cohort and an independent roughly 320-donor cohort. In the ex vivo response, HLA-C-restricted CMV-specific TCR beta clonotypes were dominant, and in two of eight donors the single most frequent clonotype came from this HLA-C-restricted group.

The CDR3 has 16 amino acids, counting the end cysteine and phenylalanine. Just the 48-base CDR3 DNA is kept, in frame starting at base 1. V ends up 4 bases short and J 3 bases short, with an unmatched junction base count of 9. CDR1 and CDR2 are read off the germline V gene (reference sequence) as LGHDT and YNNKEL. On this clonotype: Its antigen is currently not known. No qualities accompany the bases; no much larger clone lies one base away.

This sample was sequenced with an Illumina HiSeq 1500. The public reads were quality trimmed at Q25 with fastp and then assembled into clones with MiXCR by TCRdb, keeping productive beta chains. Records with the same CDR3 protein are collapsed into one entry carrying the most frequent genes and DNA. This sample lists fewer than 1,000,000 distinct CDR3 sequences; less than 35% were detected once. The leading ten clones occupy over 12% of the sample. Interpreted using the paper, the treatment or condition label stands for: in vitro stimulation with specific CMV peptide epitopes to enrich CMV-specific T cells.

The clonotype originates from a human donor in good health (CMV status not recorded). Some clones in this sample may be carry-over from other donors' samples. Here the chain combines TRBV3-1 and TRBJ2-7, with 10 bases in between that match TRBD1. The sample in question was cultured CD8+ T cells from PBMCs, obtained from culture after CMV antigen stimulation. CDR3 protein: CASSPWEGTGDYEQYF. The nucleotides read TGTGCCAGCAGCCCGTGGGAAGGGACAGGGGACTACGAGCAGTACTTC.